These 27 T cell receptor beta chains share one sample of origin, sequenced in a study of T cell repertoires in cytomegalovirus infection. TCRdb passed the reads through MiXCR, listing each CDR3 protein once. Of 500,000 to 600,000 distinct CDR3 sequences listed, more than 15% are singletons. Sequenced material: CD8+ T cells from PBMCs. The receptors shown here come from a human donor in good health (CMV status not recorded). Some clones in this sample may be carry-over from other donors' samples.

This clonotype came up a few times. The V call is TRBV2, the J call TRBJ1-2; TRBD1 might be the D (5 bases). The V end was cut by 5 bases, the J end by 5 bases, with 21 bases between. Germline V CDR1 and CDR2: SNHLY, FYNNEI. CDR3 length: 16 residues. The CDR3 region has the DNA TGTGCCAGCAGTAAAAGGCGGAAGGGGCAAACTTATGGCTACACCTTC. Translation: CASSKRRKGQTYGYTF.

The table lists this clonotype with many counts. The chain links TRBV7-6 to TRBJ2-7, with 13 bases identical to TRBD2. J lost 3 bases, V lost 2 bases, and 4 bases had no gene match. CDR1 is SGHVS, CDR2 FNYEAQ, per germline. The CDR3 is 16 residues long. The CDR3 reads CASSLRLAGGVYEQYF. In DNA form, the CDR3 reads TGTGCCAGCAGCTTAAGACTAGCGGGGGGCGTCTACGAGCAGTACTTC.

The chain recombines TRBV28 with TRBJ2-3; D is undetermined. Per germline, CDR1 MDHEN and CDR2 SYDVKM. V was trimmed by 3 bases and J by 2 bases, leaving 15 bases between them. CDR3 length equals 16 residues. CDR3 bases: TGTGCCAGCAGTTTCGTACGTCGGCCTTACACAGATACGCAGTATTTT. Amino acid sequence: CASSFVRRPYTDTQYF. Supplemented by reference TRBV28 and TRBJ2-3, the full variable domain reads DVKVTQSSRYLVKRTGEKVFLECVQDMDHENMFWYRQDPGLGLRLIYFSYDVKMKEKGDIPEGYSVSREKKERFSLILESASTNQTSMYLCASSFVRRPYTDTQYFGPGTRLTVL.

This sequence joins TRBV27 and TRBJ2-7; 9 bases line up with TRBD1. The CDR3 is made up of 14 amino acids. V was pared by 5 bases and J by 3 bases, with 5 bases of the junction left unmatched. CDR1 is MNHEY and CDR2 is SMNVEV in the germline V gene (reference sequence). CDR3 DNA: TGTGCCAGCAGTACCGGGACAGGGATCTACGAGCAGTACTTC. Protein: CASSTGTGIYEQYF.

This clonotype was detected many times. J is TRBJ2-7 and V is TRBV29-1; no clear D. Germline CDR1 is SQVTM and CDR2 is ANQGSEA. Trimming removed 6 bases from V and 6 bases from J, with 12 bases in between. The CDR3 is 11 residues long. CDR3: CSVPGTLEQYF. CDR3 DNA sequence: TGCAGCGTCCCAGGAACTCTCGAGCAGTACTTC.

The V call is TRBV27, the J call TRBJ2-1, with 9 bases matching TRBD2. The ends lost 2 bases at V and 10 bases at J; junction bases unmatched: 18. Germline-derived CDR1 and CDR2 are MNHEY and SMNVEV (reference sequence). CDR3 length equals 18 residues. As DNA, the CDR3 is TGTGCCAGCAGTTTAACTTCTGGGCGGGAGGGCCATGTCAGAGAGCAGTTCTTC. It specifies CASSLTSGREGHVREQFF.

This clonotype was seen more than once but under ten times. This rearrangement joins TRBV28 to TRBJ2-1; D is perhaps TRBD2 (5 bases). CDR3 length equals 14 residues. The germline gives CDR1 MDHEN, CDR2 SYDVKM. With 8 bases removed from V and 3 bases from J, the gap between germline ends came to 14 bases. CDR3 sequence: CASGWSGDYNEQFF. The CDR3 coding sequence is TGTGCCAGCGGTTGGAGCGGAGACTACAATGAGCAGTTCTTC.

DNA for the CDR3: TGTGCCAGTAGCCCTGAGGGGCCTAGCTCCTACGAGCAGTACTTC. The encoded protein is CASSPEGPSSYEQYF. The J gene is TRBJ2-7, the V gene TRBV19; D may match TRBD1 or TRBD2 (5 bases each). The CDR3 contains 15 residues. The V and J ends lost 6 bases and 0 bases respectively, with 15 bases between them. Germline V CDR1 and CDR2: LNHDA, SQIVND (reference sequence).

The chain has TRBV7-3 and TRBJ2-1, with TRBD1 matching over 10 bases. The length of the CDR3 is 13 residues. V shed 8 bases and J 6 bases; nucleotides not matched to a gene: 4. Per germline, CDR1 SGHTA and CDR2 FQGTGA. As DNA, the CDR3 is TGTGCCAGCCAGGGACAGGGGAGCAATGAGCAGTTCTTC. This codes for CASQGQGSNEQFF.

This clonotype was counted many times. CDR3 residues: CASSFTKNEKLFF. In DNA, the CDR3 is TGTGCCAGCAGCTTTACGAAAAATGAAAAACTGTTTTTT. The genes are TRBV11-2 and TRBJ1-4, with D uncertain. This CDR3 region has 13 residues. The V gene lost 3 bases and the J gene lost 5 bases, with 7 bases spanning the gap. CDR1 is SGHAT and CDR2 is FQNNGV in the germline V gene.

This clonotype was seen ten or more times. The rearrangement links TRBV19 to TRBJ2-7; TRBD2 matches at 9 bases. The CDR3 covers 15 residues. Germline trimming cut 9 bases from V and 4 bases from J; bases unmatched to any gene: 13. Germline V gives CDR1 LNHDA, CDR2 SQIVND (reference sequence). In DNA form, the CDR3 reads TGTGCCAGCCGACCGGTTGCGGGAGGGTTTTACGAGCAGTACTTC. This codes for CASRPVAGGFYEQYF.

The chain uses TRBV5-4 and TRBJ2-5; 12 bases agree with TRBD2. The V gene end was trimmed by 0 bases and the J gene end by 6 bases; junction bases not matched to a gene: 6. From germline, CDR1 is SGHNT and CDR2 YYREEE (reference sequence). The CDR3 is 16 amino acids. CDR3 DNA: TGTGCCAGCAGCTTGGAGCTAGCGGGAGGGGGACAGACCCAGTACTTC. Translating gives CASSLELAGGGQTQYF.

This clonotype was recorded many times. This chain joins TRBV7-2 and TRBJ2-1, with 9 bases fitting TRBD1. Germline values: CDR1 SGHTA, CDR2 FQGNSA. V shed 4 bases and J 1 base; nucleotides not matched to a gene: 8. This CDR3 spans 17 amino acids. The CDR3 spells CASSWVTGGESYNEQFF. For the CDR3, the DNA is TGTGCCAGCAGCTGGGTTACAGGGGGCGAGTCCTACAATGAGCAGTTCTTC.

About this clonotype: The junction does not match germline at one end; this may be a read error. The J gene is TRBJ2-1, the V gene TRBV4-2; 10 nucleotides line up with TRBD2. Per the germline V gene, CDR1 is LGHNA and CDR2 is YNFKEQ. CDR3 length equals 17 residues. The CDR3 bases are TGTGCCAGCAGCCAAGATTCATCTAGCGGGGGAAAAAATGAGCCGTTCTTC. This encodes CASSQDSSSGGKNEPFF.

This clonotype was detected many times. The CDR3 coding sequence is TGTGCCAGCAGTTACTCGCTAATCCTTACCCCGCAGTATTTT. It specifies CASSYSLILTPQYF. The genes are TRBV6-5 and TRBJ2-3; D call uncertain. Trimming pared 0 bases from V and 10 bases from J, leaving 14 bases between. Germline-derived CDR1 and CDR2 are MNHEY and SVGAGI. This CDR3 comprises 14 residues.

This clonotype was picked up a small number of times. The chain has TRBV11-2 and TRBJ1-3; D may be TRBD1 (6 bases). V lost 3 bases to trimming and J lost 0 bases, with 12 bases between them. This CDR3 is 16 amino acids long. Germline V gene data show CDR1 as SGHAT and CDR2 as FQNNGV. CDR3 residues: CASSFEPGDSGNTIYF. The DNA for the CDR3 is TGTGCCAGCAGCTTTGAGCCAGGGGACTCTGGAAACACCATATATTTT.

This clonotype has only a few counts. CDR3 residues: CSARGLREETQYF. Here the CDR3 DNA reads TGCAGTGCTAGAGGACTTAGGGAGGAGACCCAGTACTTC. The V and J genes are TRBV20-1 and TRBJ2-5; perhaps TRBD2 as D (5 bases). Germline V lookup: CDR1 DFQATT, CDR2 SNEGSKA (reference sequence). CDR3 length: 13 amino acids. The germline V and J ends were trimmed by 1 base and 5 bases, with 11 bases remaining between them.

In this sample, this clonotype turned up many times. The rearrangement joins TRBV7-6 to TRBJ2-5; weak D call: TRBD1 (5 bases). V lost 2 bases and J 3 bases, leaving 10 bases between the germline ends. This CDR3 has 14 amino acids. Germline CDR1 and CDR2: SGHVS and FNYEAQ. The CDR3 protein is CASSLYGREETQYF. The DNA of the CDR3 is TGTGCCAGCAGCTTATACGGCAGGGAAGAGACCCAGTACTTC.

The gene calls are TRBV5-1 and TRBJ2-1; 14 bases are shared with TRBD2. The CDR3 consists of 16 residues. Germline V gene lookup returns CDR1 SGHRS and CDR2 YFSETQ. V lost 1 base and J lost 9; bases outside the gene matches: 6. Written as DNA, the CDR3 is TGCGCCAGCAGCTTGCAGACTAGCGGGAGGGCCGGTGAGCAGTTCTTC. Its protein product is CASSLQTSGRAGEQFF.

This chain links TRBV29-1 with TRBJ2-1, with a weak D call TRBD2 (6 bases). Germline V CDR1 and CDR2: SQVTM, ANQGSEA. With 5 bases removed from V and 9 bases from J, the gap between germline ends came to 17 bases. The CDR3 sequence is 13 residues long. The CDR3 DNA follows: TGCAGCGTTTTCCGGACGGCGGAGGGTGAGCAGTTCTTC. Protein product: CSVFRTAEGEQFF.

The rearrangement joins TRBV24-1 to TRBJ2-1; 8 bases match TRBD1. V lost 2 bases and J lost 6; bases outside the gene matches: 8. Per the germline V gene, CDR1 is KGHDR and CDR2 is SFDVKD. The CDR3 length is 16 residues. The DNA for the CDR3 is TGTGCCACCAGTGATTCGGCAGGGGGCGGTCGCAATGAGCAGTTCTTC. It translates to CATSDSAGGGRNEQFF.

This clonotype occurred many times. V gene TRBV10-3 combines with J gene TRBJ2-1; 9 bases match TRBD2. The trim removed 7 bases at V and 6 bases at J, leaving 10 bases unmatched. CDR1 and CDR2 from the germline V gene are ENHRY and SYGVKD. This CDR3 is built from 15 residues. CDR3 DNA: TGTGCCATCATGGGGGCGGGGGGGGCGGGCAATGAGCAGTTCTTC. It yields the protein CAIMGAGGAGNEQFF.

This chain joins TRBV4-1 and TRBJ1-4, with D possibly TRBD1 on 6 matching bases. The CDR3 sequence is 14 residues long. Trimming pared 2 bases from V and 5 bases from J, leaving 9 bases between. CDR1 is MGHRA and CDR2 is YSYEKL in the germline V gene. CDR3: CASSQTGNNEKLFF. The CDR3 nucleotides are TGCGCCAGCAGCCAAACAGGGAACAATGAAAAACTGTTTTTT.

The gene calls are TRBV27 and TRBJ2-1; no clear D. Germline CDR1 reads MNHEY; CDR2 reads SMNVEV (reference sequence). The length of the CDR3 is 11 residues. V lost 4 bases to trimming and J lost 9 bases, with 7 bases between them. The CDR3 spells CASSSPFEQFF. The CDR3 DNA is TGTGCCAGCAGTTCACCGTTTGAGCAGTTCTTC.

This clonotype was detected only a few times. This chain uses TRBV6-6 with TRBJ2-1, with TRBD2 matching 12 bases. The V gene's germline CDR1 is MNHNY and CDR2 SVGAGI (reference sequence). The V and J ends lost 2 bases and 5 bases, in that order; junction bases with no gene match: 7. This CDR3 is built from 17 residues. The CDR3 nucleotides are TGTGCCAGCAGTTACGACCCAACTAGCGGGAGGAACAATGAGCAGTTCTTC. Translating it yields CASSYDPTSGRNNEQFF.

This chain uses TRBV28 with TRBJ2-5; 12 nucleotides line up with TRBD2. J gave up 4 bases and V 5 bases, and 8 bases lay outside the gene matches. Germline assignment: CDR1 MDHEN and CDR2 SYDVKM. This CDR3 region has 16 residues. The CDR3 sequence is CASSPGLAGTGETQYF. As DNA, the CDR3 is TGTGCCAGCAGTCCCGGACTAGCGGGAACGGGAGAGACCCAGTACTTC.

This clonotype was counted at least ten times. The chain joins TRBV7-8 to TRBJ2-2; D not resolved. CDR1 and CDR2 from the germline V gene are SGHVS and FQNEAQ. V dropped 5 bases and J dropped 7 bases, with 5 bases sitting between them. The CDR3 extends over 11 amino acids. CDR3 amino acids: CASSDNGELFF. CDR3 coding DNA: TGTGCCAGCAGCGACAACGGGGAGCTGTTTTTT. The full variable domain, its missing parts supplied by reference TRBV7-8 and TRBJ2-2, is GAGVSQSPRYKVAKRGQDVALRCDPISGHVSLFWYQQALGQGPEFLTYFQNEAQLDKSGLPSDRFFAERPEGSVSTLKIQRTQQEDSAVYLCASSDNGELFFGEGSRLTVL.